This entry concerns a single T cell receptor beta chain. The antigen this receptor binds is unknown. The sample holds no much larger clone one base away, and base qualities are not on file. Other DNA sequences of this sample code for an identical CDR3. The V end gives up 2 bases and the J end 5 bases, leaving 4 bases in the junction not matched to a gene. The CDR3 measures 13 amino acids from cysteine to phenylalanine. Only the CDR3 portion is preserved as DNA: 39 bases, with reading frame beginning at the first base. CDR1 and CDR2 are read off the germline V gene as SQVTM and ANQGSEA. These data originate in a study of blood T cell repertoires in COVID-19 (dated by TCRdb to 2018 to 2021). At the level of the whole study: Collaborator samples came from the United States, Italy and Spain and covered acute and convalescent phases of COVID-19. The dataset comprised deeply sampled blood TCRbeta repertoires from subjects exposed to, actively infected with, or recovered from COVID-19. The samples were drawn from two sources: the first 160 participants of the ongoing ImmuneRACE study, and 950 to 1,500 subjects contributed by 6 global collaborators. The prospective study material was composed of cDNA or gDNA derived from T cells, B-cell-depleted T cells, or PBMCs. A de-identified subject ID, COVID-19 status, age in years and sex were almost always included in the sample metadata. The repertoires were made available in a free public database intended to serve as a resource for research on the immune response to SARS-CoV-2. Where HLA class I and class II types were available, the types were taken from metadata supplied by the sample provider, not from assay-based typing. Beyond this particular receptor, the publication reports: The amount of clinical and demographic metadata varied by source and participant and was provided uncurated.

The immunoSEQ Assay, a bias-controlled multiplex PCR, was used to amplify TCRbeta CDR3 regions from genomic DNA. Processing in the source paper ran as follows. Within the assay, amplification of reference gene primers was used to estimate how many nucleated cells each sample contained. To quantify the absolute abundance of each unique TCRbeta CDR3 rearrangement, sequence reads were collapsed and filtered. For each sample, productive Simpson clonality was calculated as the square root of Simpson's diversity index across productive rearrangements. Drawn from immuneACCESS, this table holds only the in-frame rearrangements with V and J called that TCRdb kept. Clones are partly lost; checked studies trace under half to an unresolved V gene and leave the rest unexplained. V and J calls and clone size are copied from that table; D and trimming were computed from the DNA. The sample yields about 260,000 clones; 84% were counted once. The ten largest clones take up 4% to 4.5% of the sample.

Whole blood was collected in K2EDTA tubes by collaborating institutions according to the institutions' own protocols. Collaborator samples were shipped for TCRbeta analysis as frozen whole blood, isolated PBMCs, or DNA extracted from either sample type. The V and J genes are TRBV29-1 and TRBJ2-5; TRBD2 agrees with 8 junctional bases. The clonotype originates from a man aged 55-75 years with acute or convalescent COVID-19. The sample taken for sequencing was peripheral blood. The nucleotide sequence reads TGCAGCGTTGAAACGGGAGGGGGGGAGACCCAGTACTTC. Translated, this gives CSVETGGGETQYF.